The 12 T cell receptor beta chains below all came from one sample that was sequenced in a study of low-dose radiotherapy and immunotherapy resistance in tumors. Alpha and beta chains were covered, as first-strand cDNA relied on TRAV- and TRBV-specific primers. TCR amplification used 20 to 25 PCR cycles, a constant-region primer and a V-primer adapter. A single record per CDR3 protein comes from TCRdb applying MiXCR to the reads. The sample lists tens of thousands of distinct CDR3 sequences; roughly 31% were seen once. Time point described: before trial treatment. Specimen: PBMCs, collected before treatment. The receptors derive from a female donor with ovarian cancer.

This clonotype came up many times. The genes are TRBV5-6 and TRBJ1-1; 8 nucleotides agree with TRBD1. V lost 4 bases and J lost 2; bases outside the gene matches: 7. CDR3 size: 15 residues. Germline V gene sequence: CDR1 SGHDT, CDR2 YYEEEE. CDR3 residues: CASSKTGAGNTEAFF. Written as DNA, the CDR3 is TGTGCCAGCAGCAAGACAGGGGCCGGAAACACTGAAGCTTTCTTT.

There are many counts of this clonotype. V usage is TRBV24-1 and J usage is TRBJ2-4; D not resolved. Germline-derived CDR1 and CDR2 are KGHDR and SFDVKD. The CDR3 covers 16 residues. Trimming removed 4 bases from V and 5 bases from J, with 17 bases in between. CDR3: CATSESVPEGENIQYF. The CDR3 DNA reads TGTGCCACCAGTGAGTCGGTCCCCGAAGGTGAAAACATTCAGTACTTC.

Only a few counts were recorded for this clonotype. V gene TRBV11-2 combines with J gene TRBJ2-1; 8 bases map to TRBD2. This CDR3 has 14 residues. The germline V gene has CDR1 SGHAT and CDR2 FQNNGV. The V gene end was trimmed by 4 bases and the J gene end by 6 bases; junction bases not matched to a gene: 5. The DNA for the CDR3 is TGTGCCAGCAGCTCCTTGCGGGGGGTCAATGAGCAGTTCTTC. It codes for CASSSLRGVNEQFF.

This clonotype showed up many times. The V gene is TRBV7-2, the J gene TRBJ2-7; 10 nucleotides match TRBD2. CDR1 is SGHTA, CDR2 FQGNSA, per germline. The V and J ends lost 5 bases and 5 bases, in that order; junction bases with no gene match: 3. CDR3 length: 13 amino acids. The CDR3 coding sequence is TGTGCCAGCAGCATTAGCGGGAGGAACGAGCAGTACTTC. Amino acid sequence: CASSISGRNEQYF.

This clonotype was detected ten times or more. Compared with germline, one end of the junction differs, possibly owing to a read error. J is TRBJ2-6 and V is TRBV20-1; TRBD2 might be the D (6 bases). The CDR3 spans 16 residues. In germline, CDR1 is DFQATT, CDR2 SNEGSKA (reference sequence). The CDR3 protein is CSASHSGSIGANVLTF. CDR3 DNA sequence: TGCAGCGCTAGTCATAGCGGCAGTATTGGGGCCAACGTCCTGACTTTC.

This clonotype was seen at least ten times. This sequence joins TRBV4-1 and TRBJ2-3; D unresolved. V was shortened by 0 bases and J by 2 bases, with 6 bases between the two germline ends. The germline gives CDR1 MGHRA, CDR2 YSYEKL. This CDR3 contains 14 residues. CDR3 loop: CASSQDQNTDTQYF. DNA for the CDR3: TGCGCCAGCAGCCAAGATCAGAACACAGATACGCAGTATTTT.

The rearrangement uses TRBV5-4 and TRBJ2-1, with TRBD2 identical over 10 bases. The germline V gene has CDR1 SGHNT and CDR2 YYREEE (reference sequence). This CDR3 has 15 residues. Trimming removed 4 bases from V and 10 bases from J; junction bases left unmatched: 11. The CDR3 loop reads CASSPIGLADYEQFF. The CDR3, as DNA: TGTGCCAGCAGCCCGATAGGACTAGCGGATTACGAGCAGTTCTTC.

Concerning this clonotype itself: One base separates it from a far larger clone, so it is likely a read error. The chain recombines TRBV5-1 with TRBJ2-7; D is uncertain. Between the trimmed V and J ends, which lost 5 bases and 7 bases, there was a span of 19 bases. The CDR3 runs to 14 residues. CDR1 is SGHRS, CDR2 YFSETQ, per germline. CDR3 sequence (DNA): TGCGCCAGCAGGGGCAGGAGCTCCTACAATGAGCAGTACTTC. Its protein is CASRGRSSYNEQYF.

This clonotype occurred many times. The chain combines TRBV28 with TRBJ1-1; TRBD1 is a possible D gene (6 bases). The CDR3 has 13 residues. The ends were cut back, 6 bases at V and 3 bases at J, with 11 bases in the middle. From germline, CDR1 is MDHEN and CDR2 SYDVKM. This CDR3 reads CASSPTGDTEAFF. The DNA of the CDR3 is TGTGCCAGCAGCCCGACAGGAGACACTGAAGCTTTCTTT.

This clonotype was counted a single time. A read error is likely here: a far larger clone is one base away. This CDR3 is CASSPQSTSYERYF. CDR3 sequence (DNA): TGTGCCAGCAGCCCTCAATCAACATCATACGAGCGGTACTTC. The rearrangement links TRBV5-3 to TRBJ2-7; no definite D call. TRBV5-3 is known as an ORF, though its function is uncertain. The CDR3 spans 14 residues.

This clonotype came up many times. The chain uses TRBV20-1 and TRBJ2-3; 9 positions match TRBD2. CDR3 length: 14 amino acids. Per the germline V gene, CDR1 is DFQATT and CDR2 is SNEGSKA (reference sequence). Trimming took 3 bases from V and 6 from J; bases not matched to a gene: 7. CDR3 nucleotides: TGCAGTGCTAGTTGGGGCGGGGGGGAGGATACGCAGTATTTT. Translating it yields CSASWGGGEDTQYF.

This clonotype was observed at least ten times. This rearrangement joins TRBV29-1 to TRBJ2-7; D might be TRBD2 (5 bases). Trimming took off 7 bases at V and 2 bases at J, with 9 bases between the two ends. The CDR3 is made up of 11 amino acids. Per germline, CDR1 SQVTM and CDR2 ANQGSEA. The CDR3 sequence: CSAQLAYEQYF. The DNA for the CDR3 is TGCAGCGCGCAACTAGCCTACGAGCAGTACTTC.